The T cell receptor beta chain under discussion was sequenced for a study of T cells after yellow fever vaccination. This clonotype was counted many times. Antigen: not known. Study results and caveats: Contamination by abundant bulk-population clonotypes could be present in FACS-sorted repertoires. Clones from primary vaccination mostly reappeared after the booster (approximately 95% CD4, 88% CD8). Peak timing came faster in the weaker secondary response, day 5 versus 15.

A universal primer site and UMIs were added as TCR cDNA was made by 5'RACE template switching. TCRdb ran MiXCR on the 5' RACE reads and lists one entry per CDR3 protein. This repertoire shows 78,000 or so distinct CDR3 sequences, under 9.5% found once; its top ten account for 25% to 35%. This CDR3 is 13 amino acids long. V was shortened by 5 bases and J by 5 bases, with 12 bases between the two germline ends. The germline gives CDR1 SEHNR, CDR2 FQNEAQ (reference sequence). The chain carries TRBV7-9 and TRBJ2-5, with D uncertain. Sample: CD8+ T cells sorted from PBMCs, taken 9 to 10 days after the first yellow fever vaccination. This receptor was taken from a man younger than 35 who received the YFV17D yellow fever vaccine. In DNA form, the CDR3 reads TGTGCCAGCAGCCCCCCGGTCCGGGAGACCCAGTACTTC. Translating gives CASSPPVRETQYF.